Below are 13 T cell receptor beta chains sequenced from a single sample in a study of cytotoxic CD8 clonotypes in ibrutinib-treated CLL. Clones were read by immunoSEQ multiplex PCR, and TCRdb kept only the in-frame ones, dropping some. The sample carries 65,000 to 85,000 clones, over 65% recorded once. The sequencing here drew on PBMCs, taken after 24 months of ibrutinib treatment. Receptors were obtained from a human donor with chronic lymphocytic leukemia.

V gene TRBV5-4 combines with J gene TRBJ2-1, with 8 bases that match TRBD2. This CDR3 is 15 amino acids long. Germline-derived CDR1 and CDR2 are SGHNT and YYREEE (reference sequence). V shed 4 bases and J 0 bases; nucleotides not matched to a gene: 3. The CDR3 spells CASSLGLASYNEQFF. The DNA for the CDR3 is TGTGCCAGCAGCCTAGGACTAGCCTCCTACAATGAGCAGTTCTTC.

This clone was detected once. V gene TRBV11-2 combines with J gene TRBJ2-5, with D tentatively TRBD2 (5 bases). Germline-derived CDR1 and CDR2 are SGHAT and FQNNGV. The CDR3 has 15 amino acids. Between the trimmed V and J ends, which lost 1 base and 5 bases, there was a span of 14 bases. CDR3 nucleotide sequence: TGTGCCAGCAGCTTAGGCGGGCGGCCGGAGGAGACCCAGTACTTC. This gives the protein CASSLGGRPEETQYF.

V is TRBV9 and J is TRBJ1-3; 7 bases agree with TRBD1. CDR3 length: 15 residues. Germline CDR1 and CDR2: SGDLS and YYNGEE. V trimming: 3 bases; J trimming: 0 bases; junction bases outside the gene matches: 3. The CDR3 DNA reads TGTGCCAGCAGCGCAGGGGGTTTCTCTGGAAACACCATATATTTT. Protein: CASSAGGFSGNTIYF.

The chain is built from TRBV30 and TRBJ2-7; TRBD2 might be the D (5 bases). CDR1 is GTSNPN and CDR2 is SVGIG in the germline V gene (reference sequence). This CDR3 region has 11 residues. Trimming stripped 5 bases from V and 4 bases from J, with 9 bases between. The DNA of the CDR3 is TGTGCCTGGTTGACGGGGTACGAGCAGTACTTC. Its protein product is CAWLTGYEQYF.

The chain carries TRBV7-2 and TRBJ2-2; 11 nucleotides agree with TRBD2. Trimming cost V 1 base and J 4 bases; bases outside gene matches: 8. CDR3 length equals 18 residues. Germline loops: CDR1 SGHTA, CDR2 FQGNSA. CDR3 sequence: CASSLGLAGTRGTGELFF. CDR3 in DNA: TGTGCCAGCAGCTTAGGACTAGCGGGAACGCGGGGCACCGGGGAGCTGTTTTTT.

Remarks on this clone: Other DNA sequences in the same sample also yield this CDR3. The CDR3 bases are TGTGCCAGCAGCTTAGTCTCCACAGATACGCAGTATTTT. This sequence encodes CASSLVSTDTQYF. This chain uses TRBV7-9 with TRBJ2-3; the D is unclear. CDR3 length: 13 amino acids. Germline V gene data show CDR1 as SEHNR and CDR2 as FQNEAQ (reference sequence). Trimming stripped 1 base from V and 2 bases from J, with 4 bases between.

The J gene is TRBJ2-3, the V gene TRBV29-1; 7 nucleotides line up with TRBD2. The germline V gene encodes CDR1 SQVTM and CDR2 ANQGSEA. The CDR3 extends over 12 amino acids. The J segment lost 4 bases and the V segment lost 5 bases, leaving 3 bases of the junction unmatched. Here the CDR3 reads CSVSTSPDTQYF. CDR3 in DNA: TGCAGCGTTTCGACTAGCCCAGATACGCAGTATTTT.

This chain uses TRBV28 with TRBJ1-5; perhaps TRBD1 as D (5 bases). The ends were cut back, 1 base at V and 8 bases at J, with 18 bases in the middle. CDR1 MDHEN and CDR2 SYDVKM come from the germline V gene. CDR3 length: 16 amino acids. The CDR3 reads CASSLFTGHPREPQHF. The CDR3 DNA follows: TGTGCCAGCAGTTTATTCACAGGCCACCCCAGGGAGCCCCAGCATTTT.

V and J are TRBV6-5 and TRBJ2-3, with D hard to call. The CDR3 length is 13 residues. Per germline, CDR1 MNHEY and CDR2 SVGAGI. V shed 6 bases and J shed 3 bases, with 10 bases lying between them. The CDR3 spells CASSRDTTDTQYF. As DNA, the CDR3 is TGTGCCAGCAGCCGTGACACAACAGATACGCAGTATTTT.

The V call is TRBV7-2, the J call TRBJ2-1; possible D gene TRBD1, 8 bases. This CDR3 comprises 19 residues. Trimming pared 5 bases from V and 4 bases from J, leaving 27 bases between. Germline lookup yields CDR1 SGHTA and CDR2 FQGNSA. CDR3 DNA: TGTGCCAGCAGCATAGACAGGGGTCATCGGGGAGGGATTTACAATGAGCAGTTCTTC. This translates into CASSIDRGHRGGIYNEQFF.

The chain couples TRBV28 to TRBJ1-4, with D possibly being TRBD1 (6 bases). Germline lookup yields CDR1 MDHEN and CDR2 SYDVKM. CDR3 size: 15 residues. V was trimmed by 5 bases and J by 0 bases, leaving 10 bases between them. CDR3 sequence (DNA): TGTGCCAGCAGTGGGGGGGCCGCAACTAATGAAAAACTGTTTTTT. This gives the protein CASSGGAATNEKLFF. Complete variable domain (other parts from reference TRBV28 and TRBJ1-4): DVKVTQSSRYLVKRTGEKVFLECVQDMDHENMFWYRQDPGLGLRLIYFSYDVKMKEKGDIPEGYSVSREKKERFSLILESASTNQTSMYLCASSGGAATNEKLFFGSGTQLSVL.

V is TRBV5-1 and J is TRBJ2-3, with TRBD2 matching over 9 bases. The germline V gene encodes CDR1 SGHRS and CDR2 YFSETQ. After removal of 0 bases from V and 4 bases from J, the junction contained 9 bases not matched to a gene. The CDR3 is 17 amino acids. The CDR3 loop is CASSLDGSGRFPDTQYF. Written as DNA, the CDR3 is TGCGCCAGCAGCTTGGATGGTAGCGGGAGATTTCCAGATACGCAGTATTTT.

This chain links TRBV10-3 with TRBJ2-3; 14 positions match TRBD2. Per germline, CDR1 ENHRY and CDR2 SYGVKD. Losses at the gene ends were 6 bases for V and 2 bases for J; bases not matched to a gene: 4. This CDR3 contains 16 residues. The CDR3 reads CAISQTSGGVTDTQYF. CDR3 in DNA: TGTGCCATCAGCCAGACTAGCGGGGGGGTCACAGATACGCAGTATTTT.